What follows are 7 T cell receptor beta chains derived from one specimen sequenced in a study of shared clonotypes between healthy human individuals. Method: immunoSEQ multiplex PCR; TCRdb's copy keeps in-frame clones and lacks some. The sample contains roughly 2.2 million clones, 85% to 95% of which appear only once. The sample was naive CD4+ T cells from PBMCs. Subset specified: CD45RA+ positively selected. The receptor set was obtained from a man aged 18 to 35 in good health. Some clones in this sample may be carry-over from other donors' samples.

The chain is built from TRBV10-3 and TRBJ2-2, with no clear D. Germline V gene sequence: CDR1 ENHRY, CDR2 SYGVKD. V was trimmed by 3 bases and J by 1 base, leaving 6 bases between them. The length of the CDR3 is 14 residues. The chain's CDR3 is CAISDSWNTGELFF. DNA for the CDR3: TGTGCCATCAGTGACTCCTGGAACACCGGGGAGCTGTTTTTT.

The V call is TRBV7-8, the J call TRBJ2-7; D is possibly TRBD2 (5 bases). V lost 6 bases, J lost 7 bases, and 19 bases lay in between. CDR1 and CDR2 from the germline V gene are SGHVS and FQNEAQ. This CDR3 spans 14 amino acids. In nucleotides, the CDR3 is TGTGCCAGCAGTCATCGGGGTGGGGAGTGGGAGCAGTACTTC. Its protein is CASSHRGGEWEQYF.

The chain couples TRBV9 to TRBJ2-1; perhaps TRBD2 as D (6 bases). CDR3 size: 14 residues. V lost 0 bases and J lost 7, with 11 bases in between. The germline CDR1 and CDR2 sequences are SGDLS and YYNGEE. The DNA of the CDR3 is TGTGCCAGCAGCGTAGACCCGGAGGGGAATGAGCAGTTCTTC. Its translation is CASSVDPEGNEQFF.

The chain carries TRBV7-9 and TRBJ2-5; tentatively, D is TRBD1 (6 bases). V was shortened by 0 bases and J by 2 bases, with 7 bases between the two germline ends. Germline loops: CDR1 SEHNR, CDR2 FQNEAQ (reference sequence). This CDR3 is 14 amino acids long. DNA for the CDR3: TGTGCCAGCAGCTTAGCGCAGGGGCAAGAGACCCAGTACTTC. Amino acids: CASSLAQGQETQYF.

The chain is built from TRBV19 and TRBJ1-2; D call uncertain. There are 14 residues in the CDR3. Per the germline V gene, CDR1 is LNHDA and CDR2 is SQIVND (reference sequence). The V and J ends lost 0 bases and 4 bases respectively, with 9 bases between them. The CDR3 nucleotides read TGTGCCAGTAGTATAGACGGCAGACCCTATGGCTACACCTTC. This encodes CASSIDGRPYGYTF.

The chain uses TRBV19 and TRBJ2-3; TRBD1 matches 10 bases. Germline CDR1 reads LNHDA; CDR2 reads SQIVND (reference sequence). Trimming cost V 6 bases and J 4 bases; bases outside gene matches: 7. This CDR3 comprises 15 residues. In DNA form, the CDR3 reads TGTGCCAGTAGCCCGACCGGACAGGGGGCAGATACGCAGTATTTT. Translating it yields CASSPTGQGADTQYF.

V and J are TRBV6-1 and TRBJ2-5; 7 bases agree with TRBD2. The CDR3 loop spans 15 amino acids. Germline CDR1 and CDR2: MNHNS and SASEGT. After removal of 1 base from V and 3 bases from J, the junction contained 5 bases not matched to a gene. CDR3 region: CASSEGGLSKETQYF. The CDR3 coding sequence is TGTGCCAGCAGTGAAGGGGGACTATCGAAAGAGACCCAGTACTTC.